A selection of T cell receptor beta chains follows, all from one sample in a study of CD8 T cells in Susac syndrome. TCRdb passed the immunoSEQ multiplex PCR reads through MiXCR, listing each CDR3 protein once. The sample lists fewer than 250,000 distinct CDR3 sequences, roughly nine tenths occurring once. Sequencing was carried out using CD8+ T cells from PBMCs. Receptors were obtained from a human donor with multiple sclerosis. Both conserved end residues are part of each CDR3. The order of the fields is clone size, V gene, J gene, D gene, CDR3 DNA, CDR3 protein. A D gene is named only where the DNA matches it firmly. Size values are once, few and many counts, or a class for expanded clones, and some rows have none.

size: NA
V: TRBV12-3/TRBV12-4
J: TRBJ2-1
D: TRBD2
DNA: TGTGCCAGCAGCCCCCGCCCCGGACTAGCGGGAGGGGATGAGCAGTTCTTC
CDR3: CASSPRPGLAGGDEQFF

size: NA
V: TRBV18
J: TRBJ2-3
D: NA
DNA: TGTGCCAGCTCACCGGGGACTCTACCTACGCAGTATTTT
CDR3: CASSPGTLPTQYF

size: NA
V: TRBV7-9
J: TRBJ2-3
D: TRBD2
DNA: TGTGCCAGCAGCTTAGTAGCGGGAGTGGCAGATACGCAGTATTTT
CDR3: CASSLVAGVADTQYF

size: NA
V: TRBV24-1
J: TRBJ2-1
D: NA
DNA: TGTGCCACCAGTGATTTGCATACGCAGGATGAGCAGTTCTTC
CDR3: CATSDLHTQDEQFF

size: NA
V: TRBV19
J: TRBJ2-7
D: TRBD2
DNA: TGTGCCAGTAGTATAGGACTAGCGGGCCGCTACGAGCAGTACTTC
CDR3: CASSIGLAGRYEQYF

size: NA
V: TRBV19
J: TRBJ2-5
D: TRBD1
DNA: TGTGCCAGTAGTATGACAGGGCCTCAAGAGACCCAGTACTTC
CDR3: CASSMTGPQETQYF

size: NA
V: TRBV6-5
J: TRBJ1-3
D: NA
DNA: TGTGCCAGCAGGGTGGGAGACACCATATATTTT
CDR3: CASRVGDTIYF

size: NA
V: TRBV23-1
J: TRBJ2-2
D: NA
DNA: TGCGCCAGCAGTCAATCACGGCAGGGACGGAGGGACACCGGGGAGCTGTTTTTT
CDR3: CASSQSRQGRRDTGELFF

size: once
V: TRBV5-6
J: TRBJ2-7
D: NA
DNA: TGTGCCAGCAGCTGGGGGGTCTGGAGCGGCGAAGCCTACGAGCAGTACTTC
CDR3: CASSWGVWSGEAYEQYF

size: NA
V: TRBV13
J: TRBJ2-5
D: TRBD1
DNA: TGTGCCAGCAGCGGAGAACCGGGACAGGGTTACGAGACCCAGTACTTC
CDR3: CASSGEPGQGYETQYF

size: NA
V: TRBV6-6
J: TRBJ2-7
D: TRBD2
DNA: TGTGCCAGCAGTCCTTTATTAGCGGGATCCTACGAGCAGTACTTC
CDR3: CASSPLLAGSYEQYF

size: few
V: TRBV6-6
J: TRBJ2-5
D: TRBD1
DNA: TGTGCCAGCAGTGCAGGGGGCGCGAGGGAGACCCAGTACTTC
CDR3: CASSAGGARETQYF

size: NA
V: TRBV29-1
J: TRBJ2-7
D: TRBD1
DNA: TGCAGCGTCGTCCGGGACAGCCGTTCAGGGAGATCCTACGAGCAGTACTTC
CDR3: CSVVRDSRSGRSYEQYF

size: NA
V: TRBV12-5
J: TRBJ2-7
D: NA
DNA: TGTGCTAGTGGTTTGTTCGGGGGGCCTTTCGGCGAGCAGTACTTC
CDR3: CASGLFGGPFGEQYF

size: NA
V: TRBV13
J: TRBJ2-1
D: TRBD2
DNA: TGTGCCAGCAGCTTACGGGGGGGGGAAAGAGGTCCCTACAATGAGCAGTTCTTC
CDR3: CASSLRGGERGPYNEQFF

size: NA
V: TRBV29-1
J: TRBJ2-7
D: TRBD1
DNA: TGCAGCGTACGGACAGGGGGCAACGAGCAGTACTTC
CDR3: CSVRTGGNEQYF

size: NA
V: TRBV29-1
J: TRBJ2-3
D: TRBD1
DNA: TGCAGCGTTGGTCTTACAGGGGAATCGTTCACAGATACGCAGTATTTT
CDR3: CSVGLTGESFTDTQYF

size: once
V: TRBV13
J: TRBJ2-3
D: NA
DNA: TGTGCCAGCAGCTTATCCGGGGGCCGTACGCAGTATTTT
CDR3: CASSLSGGRTQYF